This T cell receptor (beta chain) was documented in a study of CD4 T cells in relation to SARS-CoV-2 and coronaviruses. CDR1 and CDR2 (germline): MNHNS, SASEGT. The length of the CDR3 is 16 residues. Trimming cost V 1 base and J 6 bases, with 16 bases left between them. Notes on the study in general: About 64% of donors had memory CD4+ clonotypes crossrecognizing SARS-CoV-2 and common cold coronavirus spike.

TCRdb keeps only in-frame clones here, not all; method: immunoSEQ multiplex PCR. The sample holds around 20,000 clones, about 78% seen once. Of note for this clone: Antigen unknown.

Unexposed donor CD4+ T cells date from 2011-2018, before the COVID-19 pandemic. The cells were cultured for 10 days before CD4+ T cells were isolated. This chain links TRBV6-1 with TRBJ2-1, with D possibly TRBD1 on 6 matching bases. The specimen was CD4+ T cells from PBMCs, cultured in vitro. This receptor was taken from a human donor in good health. The DNA of the CDR3 is TGTGCCAGCAGTGAAGGTTATGCGCCCAGGGGCAATGAGCAGTTCTTC. Translated: CASSEGYAPRGNEQFF.